Below, one TCR beta chain is given with its context. Its specificity is not known. This entry belongs to a study of T cells in localized non-small cell lung cancer. General observations from the study: The study detected a median approximately 57 of the top 100 tumor clones in adjacent lung. Longer survival (overall) was linked to higher T cell density in blood.

Germline trimming cut 3 bases from V and 2 bases from J; bases unmatched to any gene: 9. The germline V gene has CDR1 SEHNR and CDR2 FQNEAQ (reference sequence). The CDR3 totals 16 residues. Only in-frame clones appear in the TCRdb table, and some are missing; sequencing was by immunoSEQ multiplex PCR. The sample shows some 72,000 clones, around four fifths of them seen only once. The chain uses TRBV7-9 and TRBJ2-7, with 8 bases lining up with TRBD2. The material sequenced was peripheral blood, taken before any cancer treatment. The receptor was isolated from a man aged 35 to 70 with stage I lung adenocarcinoma. The CDR3 region is CASSLESSGGPYEQYF. CDR3 DNA: TGTGCCAGCAGCTTGGAGTCCAGCGGGGGCCCCTACGAGCAGTACTTC.